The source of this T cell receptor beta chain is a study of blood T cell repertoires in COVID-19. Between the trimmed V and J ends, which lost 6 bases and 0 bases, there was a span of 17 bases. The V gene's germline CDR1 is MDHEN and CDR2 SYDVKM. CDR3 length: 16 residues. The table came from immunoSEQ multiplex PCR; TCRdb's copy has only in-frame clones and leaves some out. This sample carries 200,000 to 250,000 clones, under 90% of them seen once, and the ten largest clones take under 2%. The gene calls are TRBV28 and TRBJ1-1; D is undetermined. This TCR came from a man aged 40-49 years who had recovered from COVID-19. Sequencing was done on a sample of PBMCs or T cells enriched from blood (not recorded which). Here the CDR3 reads CASSQPWGEMNTEAFF. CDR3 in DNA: TGTGCCAGCAGCCAACCATGGGGAGAAATGAACACTGAAGCTTTCTTT.